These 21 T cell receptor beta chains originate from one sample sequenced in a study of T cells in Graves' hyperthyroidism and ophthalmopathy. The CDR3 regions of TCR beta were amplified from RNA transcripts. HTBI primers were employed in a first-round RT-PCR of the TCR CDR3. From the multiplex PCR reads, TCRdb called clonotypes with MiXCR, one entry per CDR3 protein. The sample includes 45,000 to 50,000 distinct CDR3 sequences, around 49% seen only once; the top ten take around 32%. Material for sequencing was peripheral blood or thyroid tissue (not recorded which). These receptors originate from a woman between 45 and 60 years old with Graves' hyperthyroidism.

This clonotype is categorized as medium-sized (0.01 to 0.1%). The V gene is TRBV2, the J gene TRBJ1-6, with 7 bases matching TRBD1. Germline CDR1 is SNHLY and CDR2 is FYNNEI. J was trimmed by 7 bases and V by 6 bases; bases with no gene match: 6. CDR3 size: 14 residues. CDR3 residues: CASSKDRDNSPLHF. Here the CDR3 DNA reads TGTGCCAGCAGCAAAGACAGGGACAATTCACCCCTCCACTTT.

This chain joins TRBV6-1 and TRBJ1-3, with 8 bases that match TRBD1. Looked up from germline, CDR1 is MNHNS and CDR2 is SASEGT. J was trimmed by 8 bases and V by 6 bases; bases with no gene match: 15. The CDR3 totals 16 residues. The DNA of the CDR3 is TGTGCCAGCAGCCCCCCAGGGGGCTGGTATGGCTACACCATATATTTT. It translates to CASSPPGGWYGYTIYF.

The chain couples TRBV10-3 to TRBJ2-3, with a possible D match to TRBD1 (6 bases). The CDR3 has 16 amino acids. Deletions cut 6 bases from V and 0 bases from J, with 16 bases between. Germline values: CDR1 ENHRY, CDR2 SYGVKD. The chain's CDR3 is CAIRAAGETSTDTQYF. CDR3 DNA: TGTGCCATCAGGGCCGCAGGGGAGACTAGCACAGATACGCAGTATTTT.

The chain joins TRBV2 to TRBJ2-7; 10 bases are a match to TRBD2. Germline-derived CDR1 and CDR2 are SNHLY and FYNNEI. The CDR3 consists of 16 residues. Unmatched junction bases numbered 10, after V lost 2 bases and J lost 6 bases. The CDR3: CASSESGLAGVGEQYF. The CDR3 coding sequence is TGTGCCAGCAGTGAAAGTGGTCTAGCGGGAGTGGGCGAGCAGTACTTC.

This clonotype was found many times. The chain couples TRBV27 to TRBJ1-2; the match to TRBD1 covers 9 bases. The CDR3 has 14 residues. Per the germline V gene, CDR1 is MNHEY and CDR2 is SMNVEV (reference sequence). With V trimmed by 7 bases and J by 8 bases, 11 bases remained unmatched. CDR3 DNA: TGTGCCAGCAAGGAGGCCGGGACAGGGACAGGCTACACCTTC. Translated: CASKEAGTGTGYTF.

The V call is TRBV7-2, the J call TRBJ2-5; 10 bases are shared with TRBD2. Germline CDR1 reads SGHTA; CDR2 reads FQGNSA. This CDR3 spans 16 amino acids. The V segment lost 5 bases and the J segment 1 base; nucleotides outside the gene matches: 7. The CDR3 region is CASSTGTSDPQETQYF. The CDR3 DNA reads TGTGCCAGCAGCACCGGGACTAGCGACCCCCAAGAGACCCAGTACTTC.

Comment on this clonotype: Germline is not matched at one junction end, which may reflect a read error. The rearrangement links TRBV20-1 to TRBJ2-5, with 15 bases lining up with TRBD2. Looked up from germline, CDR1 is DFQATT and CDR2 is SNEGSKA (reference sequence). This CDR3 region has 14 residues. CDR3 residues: CSARGLAGGPPGGF. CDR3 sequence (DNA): TGCAGTGCTAGGGGACTAGCGGGAGGCCCCCCCGGAGGTTTC.

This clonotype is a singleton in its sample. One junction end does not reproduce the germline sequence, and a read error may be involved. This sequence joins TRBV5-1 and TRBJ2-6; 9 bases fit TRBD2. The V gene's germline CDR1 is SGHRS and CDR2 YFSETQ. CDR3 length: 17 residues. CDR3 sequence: CASSLAGASSGADVQTF. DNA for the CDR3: TGCGCCAGCAGTTTAGCGGGAGCATCTTCTGGGGCCGACGTCCAGACTTTC.

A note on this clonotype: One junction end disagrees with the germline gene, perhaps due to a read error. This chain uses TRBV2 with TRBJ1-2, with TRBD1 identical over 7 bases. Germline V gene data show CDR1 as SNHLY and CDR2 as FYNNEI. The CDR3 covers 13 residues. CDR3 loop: CASEPGQNYGCTF. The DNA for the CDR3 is TGTGCCAGCGAGCCGGGACAGAACTATGGCTGCACCTTC.

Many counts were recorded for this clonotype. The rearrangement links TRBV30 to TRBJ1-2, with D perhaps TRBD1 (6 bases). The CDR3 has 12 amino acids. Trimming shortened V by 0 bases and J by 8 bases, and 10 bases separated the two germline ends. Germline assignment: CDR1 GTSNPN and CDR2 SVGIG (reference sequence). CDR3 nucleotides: TGTGCCTGGAGTGTTCGCAGGGGCGGCTACACCTTC. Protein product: CAWSVRRGGYTF.

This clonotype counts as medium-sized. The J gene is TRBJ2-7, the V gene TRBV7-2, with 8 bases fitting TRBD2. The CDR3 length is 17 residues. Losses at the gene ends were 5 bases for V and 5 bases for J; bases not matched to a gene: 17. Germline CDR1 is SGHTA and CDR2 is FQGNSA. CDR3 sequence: CASSRSARGGRIHEQYF. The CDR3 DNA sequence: TGTGCCAGCAGCCGATCCGCTCGAGGCGGGAGGATCCACGAGCAGTACTTC.

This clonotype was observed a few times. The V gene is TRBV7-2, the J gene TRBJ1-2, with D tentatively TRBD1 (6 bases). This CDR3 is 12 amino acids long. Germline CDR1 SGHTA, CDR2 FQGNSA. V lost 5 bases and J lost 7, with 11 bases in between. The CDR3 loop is CASSTGNIGYTF. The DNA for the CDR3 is TGTGCCAGCAGCACAGGGAACATTGGCTACACCTTC.

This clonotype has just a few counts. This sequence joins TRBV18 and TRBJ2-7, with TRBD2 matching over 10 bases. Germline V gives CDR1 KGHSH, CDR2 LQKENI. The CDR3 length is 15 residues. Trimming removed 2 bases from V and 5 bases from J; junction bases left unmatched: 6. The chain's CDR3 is CASSPEREGQDEQYF. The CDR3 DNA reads TGTGCCAGCTCACCAGAGCGGGAGGGCCAGGACGAGCAGTACTTC.

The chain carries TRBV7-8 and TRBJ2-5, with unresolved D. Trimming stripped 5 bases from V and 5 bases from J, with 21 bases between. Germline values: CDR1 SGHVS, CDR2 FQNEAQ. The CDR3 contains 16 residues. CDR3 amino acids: CASSQIFQRSMETQYF. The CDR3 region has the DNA TGTGCCAGCAGCCAGATTTTTCAGCGTAGTATGGAGACCCAGTACTTC.

CDR3 loop: CASATSETQYF. The CDR3 DNA sequence: TGTGCCAGCGCGACTAGCGAGACCCAGTACTTC. This chain connects TRBV7-3 to TRBJ2-5; 7 bases align to TRBD2. There are 11 residues in the CDR3. J was trimmed by 5 bases and V by 8 bases; bases with no gene match: 2. Germline CDR1 SGHTA, CDR2 FQGTGA.

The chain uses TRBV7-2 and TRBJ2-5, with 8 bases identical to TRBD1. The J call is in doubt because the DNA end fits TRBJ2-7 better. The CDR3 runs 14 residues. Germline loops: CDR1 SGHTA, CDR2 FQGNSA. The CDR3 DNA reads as TGTGCCAGCAGCTGGGACAGGTTCTCCTACGAGCAGTACTTC. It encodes CASSWDRFSYEQYF.

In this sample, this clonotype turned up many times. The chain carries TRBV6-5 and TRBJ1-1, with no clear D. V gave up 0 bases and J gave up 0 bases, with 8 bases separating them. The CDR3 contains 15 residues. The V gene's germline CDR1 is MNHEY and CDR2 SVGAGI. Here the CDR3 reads CASSYSLLMNTEAFF. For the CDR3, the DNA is TGTGCCAGCAGTTACTCGCTACTCATGAACACTGAAGCTTTCTTT.

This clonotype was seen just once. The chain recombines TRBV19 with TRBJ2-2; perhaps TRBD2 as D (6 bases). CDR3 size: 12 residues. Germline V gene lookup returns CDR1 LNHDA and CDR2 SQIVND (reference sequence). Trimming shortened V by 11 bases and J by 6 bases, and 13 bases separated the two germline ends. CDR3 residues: CASWAGSGELFF. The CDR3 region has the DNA TGTGCCTCCTGGGCGGGGTCCGGGGAGCTGTTTTTT. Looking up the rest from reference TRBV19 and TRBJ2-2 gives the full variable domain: DGGITQSPKYLFRKEGQNVTLSCEQNLNHDAMYWYRQDPGQGLRLIYYSQIVNDFQKGDIAEGYSVSREKKESFPLTVTSAQKNPTAFYLCASWAGSGELFFGEGSRLTVL.

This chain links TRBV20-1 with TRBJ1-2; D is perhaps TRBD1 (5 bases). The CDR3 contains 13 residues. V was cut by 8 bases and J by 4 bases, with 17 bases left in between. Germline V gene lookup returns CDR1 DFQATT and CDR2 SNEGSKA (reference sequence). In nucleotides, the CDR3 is TGCAGTAGAGATCGACAGTTAGCCTATGGCTACACCTTC. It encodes CSRDRQLAYGYTF.

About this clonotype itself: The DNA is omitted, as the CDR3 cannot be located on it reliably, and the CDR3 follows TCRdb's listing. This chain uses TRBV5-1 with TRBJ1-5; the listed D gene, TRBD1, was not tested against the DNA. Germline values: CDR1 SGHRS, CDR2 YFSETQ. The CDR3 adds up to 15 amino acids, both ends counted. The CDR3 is CASSFGQGANQPRHF.

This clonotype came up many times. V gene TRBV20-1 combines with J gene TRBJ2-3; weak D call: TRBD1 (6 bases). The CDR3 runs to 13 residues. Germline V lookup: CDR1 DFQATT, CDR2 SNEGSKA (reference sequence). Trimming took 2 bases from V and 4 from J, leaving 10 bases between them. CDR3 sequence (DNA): TGCAGTGCTAGAAGGGGGTCCTCAGATACGCAGTATTTT. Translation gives CSARRGSSDTQYF.